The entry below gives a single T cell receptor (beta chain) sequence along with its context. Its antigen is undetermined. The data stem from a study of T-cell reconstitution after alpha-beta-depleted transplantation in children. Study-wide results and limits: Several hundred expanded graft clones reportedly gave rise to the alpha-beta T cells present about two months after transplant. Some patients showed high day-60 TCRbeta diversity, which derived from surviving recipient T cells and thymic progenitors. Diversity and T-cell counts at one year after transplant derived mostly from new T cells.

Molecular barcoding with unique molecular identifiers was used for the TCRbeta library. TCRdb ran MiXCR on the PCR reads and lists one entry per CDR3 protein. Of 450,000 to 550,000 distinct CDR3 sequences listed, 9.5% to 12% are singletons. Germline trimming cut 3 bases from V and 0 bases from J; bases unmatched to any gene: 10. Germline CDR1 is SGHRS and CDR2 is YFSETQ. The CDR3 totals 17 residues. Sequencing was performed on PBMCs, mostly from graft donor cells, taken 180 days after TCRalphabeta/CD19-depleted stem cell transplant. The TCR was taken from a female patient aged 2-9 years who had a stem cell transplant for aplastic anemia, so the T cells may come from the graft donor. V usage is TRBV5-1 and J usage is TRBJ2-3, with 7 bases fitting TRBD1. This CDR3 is CASSSAKGAASTDTQYF. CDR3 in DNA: TGCGCCAGCAGCTCGGCTAAGGGGGCCGCTAGCACAGATACGCAGTATTTT.